This T cell receptor beta chain comes out of a study of response to subunit inactivated influenza vaccine. Study-level points and caveats: Only a handful of new T cells, the authors suggested, are recruited with each seasonal influenza vaccination.

In the case of this clonotype: Its antigen is as yet unknown.

This CDR3 contains 15 residues. The J segment lost 5 bases and the V segment lost 0 bases, leaving 6 bases of the junction unmatched. Germline CDR1 is SGHTA and CDR2 is FQGNSA. TCRdb fed the RT-PCR reads into MiXCR, producing one record per CDR3 protein. Seen here are fewer than 750,000 distinct CDR3 sequences, 12% to 15% observed once, and the top ten hold over 8.5%. This chain uses TRBV7-2 with TRBJ2-7, with 8 positions matching TRBD1. This TCR was recovered from a man aged 45-60 years who received an inactivated influenza vaccine. The sequences come from PBMCs from blood, collected approximately 13 days after vaccination. CDR3 sequence: CASSLARDRRNEQYF. Written as DNA, the CDR3 is TGTGCCAGCAGCTTAGCCCGGGACAGGAGGAACGAGCAGTACTTC.